This T cell receptor (beta chain) was captured by sequencing in a study of T cell changes during pregnancy in multiple sclerosis. The assay was immunoSEQ multiplex PCR, and TCRdb's table has in-frame clones only and misses some. The sample contains tens of thousands of clones, roughly 90% of which appear only once. Germline CDR1 is SNHLY and CDR2 is FYNNEI. Trimming took 1 base from V and 11 from J, leaving 20 bases between them. This CDR3 is built from 15 residues. The TCR comes from a female donor in good health, enrolled as a control in a pregnancy study. V gene TRBV2 combines with J gene TRBJ1-1; D may be TRBD1 (6 bases). The sample in question was peripheral blood, obtained after pregnancy. As DNA, the CDR3 is TGTGCCAGCAGTGAAGACGAGGGGCGCAGGGGCGAGGCTTTCTTT. Encoded protein: CASSEDEGRRGEAFF.